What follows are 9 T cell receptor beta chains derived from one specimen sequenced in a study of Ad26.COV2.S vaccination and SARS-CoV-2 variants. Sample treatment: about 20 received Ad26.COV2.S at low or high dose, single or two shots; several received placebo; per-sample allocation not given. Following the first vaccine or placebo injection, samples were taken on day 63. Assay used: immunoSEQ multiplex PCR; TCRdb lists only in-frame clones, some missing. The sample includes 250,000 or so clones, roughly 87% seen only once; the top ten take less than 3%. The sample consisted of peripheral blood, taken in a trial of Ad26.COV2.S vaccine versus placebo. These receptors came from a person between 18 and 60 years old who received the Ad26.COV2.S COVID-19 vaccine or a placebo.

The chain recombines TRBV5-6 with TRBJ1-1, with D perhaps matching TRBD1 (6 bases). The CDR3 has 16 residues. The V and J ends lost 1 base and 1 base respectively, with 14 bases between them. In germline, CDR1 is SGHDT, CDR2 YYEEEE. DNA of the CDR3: TGTGCCAGCAGCTTGTTTATTGTACAGGGGAACACTGAAGCTTTCTTT. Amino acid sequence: CASSLFIVQGNTEAFF.

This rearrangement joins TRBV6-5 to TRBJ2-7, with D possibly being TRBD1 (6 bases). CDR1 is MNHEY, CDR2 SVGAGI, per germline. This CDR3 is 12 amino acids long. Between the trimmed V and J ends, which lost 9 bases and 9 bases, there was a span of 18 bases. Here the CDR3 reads CASFSTGSGQYF. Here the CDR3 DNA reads TGTGCCAGTTTCTCAACAGGGTCGGGGCAGTACTTC.

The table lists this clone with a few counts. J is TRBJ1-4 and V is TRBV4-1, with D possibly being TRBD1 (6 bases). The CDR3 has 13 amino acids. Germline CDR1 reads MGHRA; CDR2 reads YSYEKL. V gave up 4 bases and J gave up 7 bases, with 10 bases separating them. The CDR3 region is CASSLTQGEKLFF. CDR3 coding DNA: TGCGCCAGCAGCCTCACACAGGGTGAAAAACTGTTTTTT.

CDR3 nucleotides: TGTGCCAGCAGCGAAACCACAAGGAGCGGCTCCTACGAGCAGTACTTC. Its translation: CASSETTRSGSYEQYF. The chain joins TRBV7-9 to TRBJ2-7; TRBD2 might be the D (5 bases). V was pared by 5 bases and J by 0 bases, with 17 bases between. The CDR3 runs to 16 residues. Per the germline V gene, CDR1 is SEHNR and CDR2 is FQNEAQ (reference sequence).

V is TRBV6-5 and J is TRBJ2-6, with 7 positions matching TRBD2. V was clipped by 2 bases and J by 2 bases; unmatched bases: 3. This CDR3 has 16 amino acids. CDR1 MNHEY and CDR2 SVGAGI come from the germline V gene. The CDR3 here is CASSYGGGAGANVLTF. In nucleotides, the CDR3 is TGTGCCAGCAGTTACGGTGGGGGGGCTGGGGCCAACGTCCTGACTTTC.

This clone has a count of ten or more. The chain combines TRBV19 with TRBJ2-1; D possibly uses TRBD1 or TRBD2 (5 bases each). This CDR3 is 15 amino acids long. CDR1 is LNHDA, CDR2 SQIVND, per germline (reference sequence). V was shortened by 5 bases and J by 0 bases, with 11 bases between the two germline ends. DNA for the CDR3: TGTGCCAGTAGTCCCTCAGGGAGCTCCTACAATGAGCAGTTCTTC. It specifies CASSPSGSSYNEQFF.

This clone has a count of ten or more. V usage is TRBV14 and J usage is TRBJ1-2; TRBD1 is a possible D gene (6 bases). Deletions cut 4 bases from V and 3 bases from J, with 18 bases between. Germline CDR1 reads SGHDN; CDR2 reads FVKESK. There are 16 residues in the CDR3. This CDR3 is CASSPRTRGLDYGYTF. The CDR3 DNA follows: TGTGCCAGCAGCCCGAGAACTCGGGGGCTGGACTATGGCTACACCTTC.

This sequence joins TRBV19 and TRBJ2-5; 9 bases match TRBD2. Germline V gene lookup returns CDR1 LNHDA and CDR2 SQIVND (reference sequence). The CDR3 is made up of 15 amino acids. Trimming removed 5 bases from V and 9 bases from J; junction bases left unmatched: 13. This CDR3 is CASSVSGGPGKAQYF. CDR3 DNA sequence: TGTGCCAGTAGTGTTAGCGGGGGCCCGGGTAAGGCCCAGTACTTC.

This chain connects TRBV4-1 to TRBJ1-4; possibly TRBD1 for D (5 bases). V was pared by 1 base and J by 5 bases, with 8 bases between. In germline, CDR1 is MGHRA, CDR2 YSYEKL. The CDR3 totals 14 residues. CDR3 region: CASSQAAGNEKLFF. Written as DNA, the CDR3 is TGCGCCAGCAGCCAAGCGGCAGGGAATGAAAAACTGTTTTTT.